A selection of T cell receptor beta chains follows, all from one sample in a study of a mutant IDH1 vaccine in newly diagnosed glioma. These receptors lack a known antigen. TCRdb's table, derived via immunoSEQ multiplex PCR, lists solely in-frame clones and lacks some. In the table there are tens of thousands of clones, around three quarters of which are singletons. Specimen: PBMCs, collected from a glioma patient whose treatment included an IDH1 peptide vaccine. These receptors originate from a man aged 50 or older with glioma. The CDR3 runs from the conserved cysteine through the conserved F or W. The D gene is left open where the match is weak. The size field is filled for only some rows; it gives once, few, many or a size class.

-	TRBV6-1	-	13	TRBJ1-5	CASSLGGDQPQHF	TGTGCCAGCAGTCTAGGGGGGGATCAGCCCCAGCATTTT
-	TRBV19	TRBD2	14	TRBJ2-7	CASSTTSGSYEQYF	TGTGCCAGTAGTACGACTAGCGGGAGCTACGAGCAGTACTTC
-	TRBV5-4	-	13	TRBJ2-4	CASSTPAKNIQYF	TGTGCCAGCAGCACTCCCGCCAAAAACATTCAGTACTTC
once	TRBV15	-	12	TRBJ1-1	CATSAENTEAFF	TGTGCCACCAGCGCCGAGAACACTGAAGCTTTCTTT
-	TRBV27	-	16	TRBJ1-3	CASSTKDPRRGNTIYF	TGTGCCAGCAGTACAAAGGATCCCCGGCGAGGAAACACCATATATTTT
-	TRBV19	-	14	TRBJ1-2	CASSRTDGNYGYTF	TGTGCCAGTAGCAGAACGGACGGGAACTATGGCTACACCTTC
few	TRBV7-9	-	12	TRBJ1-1	CASSLTGNEAFF	TGTGCCAGCAGCTTAACGGGAAATGAAGCTTTCTTT
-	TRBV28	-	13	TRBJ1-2	CASTDSSFYGYTF	TGTGCCAGCACGGACAGCTCCTTCTATGGCTACACCTTC
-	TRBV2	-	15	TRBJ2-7	CASSDAGRSSYEQYF	TGTGCCAGCAGTGATGCCGGGCGGAGCTCCTACGAGCAGTACTTC
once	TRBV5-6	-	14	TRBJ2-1	CASSLGQLGVEQFF	TGTGCCAGCAGCTTGGGACAGCTCGGAGTTGAGCAGTTCTTC
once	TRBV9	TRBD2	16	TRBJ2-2	CASSVTGGAGTGELFF	TGTGCCAGCAGCGTGACCGGGGGGGCCGGTACCGGGGAGCTGTTTTTT
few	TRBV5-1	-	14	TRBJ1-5	CASSLDTGNQPQHF	TGCGCCAGCAGCTTGGATACAGGCAATCAGCCCCAGCATTTT
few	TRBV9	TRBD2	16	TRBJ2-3	CASSVVPSGDTDTQYF	TGTGCCAGCAGCGTAGTGCCTAGCGGGGACACAGATACGCAGTATTTT
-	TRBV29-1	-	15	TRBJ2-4	CSVDDGFLGKNIQYF	TGCAGCGTTGACGACGGATTTTTGGGCAAAAACATTCAGTACTTC
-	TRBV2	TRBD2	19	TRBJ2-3	CANTPGLAGSRASTDTQYF	TGTGCCAATACACCGGGACTAGCGGGTTCCCGGGCAAGCACAGATACGCAGTATTTT
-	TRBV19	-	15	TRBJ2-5	CASSTKPGVTETQYF	TGTGCCAGTAGTACCAAACCGGGGGTGACAGAGACCCAGTACTTC
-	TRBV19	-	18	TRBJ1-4	CATRPPQGPLGTNEKLFF	TGTGCCACCCGCCCCCCCCAGGGGCCATTGGGGACTAATGAAAAACTGTTTTTT
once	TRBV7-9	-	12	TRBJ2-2	CASSLNAGELFF	TGTGCCAGCAGCTTAAACGCCGGGGAGCTGTTTTTT
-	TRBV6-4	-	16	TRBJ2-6	CASSAGGYSGANVLTF	TGTGCCAGCAGTGCAGGGGGGTACTCTGGGGCCAACGTCCTGACTTTC
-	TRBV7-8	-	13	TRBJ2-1	CASSLARGDEQFF	TGTGCCAGCAGCTTAGCCAGGGGGGATGAGCAGTTCTTC
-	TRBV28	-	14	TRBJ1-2	CASSGPGPLGGYTF	TGTGCCAGCAGCGGGCCGGGACCCTTAGGGGGCTACACCTTC
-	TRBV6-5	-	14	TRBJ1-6	CASSYGRVNSPLHF	TGTGCCAGCAGTTACGGGAGAGTGAATTCACCCCTCCACTTT
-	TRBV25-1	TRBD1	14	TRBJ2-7	CASSAGQGGYEQYF	TGTGCCAGCAGTGCAGGACAGGGGGGCTACGAGCAGTACTTC
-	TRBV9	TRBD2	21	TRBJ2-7	CASSAHPRPWGGGGREGEQYF	TGTGCCAGCAGCGCTCACCCCCGGCCTTGGGGGGGAGGCGGGAGGGAGGGCGAGCAGTACTTC
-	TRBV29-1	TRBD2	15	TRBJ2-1	CSVKPSGSSYNEQFF	TGCAGCGTTAAGCCTAGCGGGAGTTCCTACAATGAGCAGTTCTTC
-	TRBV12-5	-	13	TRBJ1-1	CASGFRGDTEAFF	TGTGCTAGTGGTTTTAGGGGGGACACTGAAGCTTTCTTT
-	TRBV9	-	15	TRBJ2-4	CASSVEASVENIQYF	TGTGCCAGCAGCGTAGAGGCTAGCGTCGAAAACATTCAGTACTTC
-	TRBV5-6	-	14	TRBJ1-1	CASSLAASNTEAFF	TGTGCCAGCAGCTTGGCAGCCTCGAACACTGAAGCTTTCTTT
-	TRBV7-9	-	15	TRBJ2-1	CASSQSLKGGDEQFF	TGTGCCAGCAGCCAATCCCTCAAGGGGGGCGATGAGCAGTTCTTC
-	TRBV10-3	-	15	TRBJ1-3	CAISESGSSGNTIYF	TGTGCCATCAGTGAGTCGGGGAGCTCTGGAAACACCATATATTTT
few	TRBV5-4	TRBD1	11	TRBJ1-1	CASSSTGGAFF	TGTGCCAGCAGCTCCACAGGGGGAGCTTTCTTT
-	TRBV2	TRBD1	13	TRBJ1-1	CASSMTGVTEAFF	TGTGCCAGCAGTATGACAGGGGTCACTGAAGCTTTCTTT
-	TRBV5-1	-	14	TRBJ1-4	CASSSTPTAEKLFF	TGCGCCAGCAGCTCAACTCCGACGGCCGAAAAACTGTTTTTT
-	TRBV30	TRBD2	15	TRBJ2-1	CAWSVPAGGGNEQFF	TGTGCCTGGAGTGTCCCAGCGGGGGGTGGGAATGAGCAGTTCTTC
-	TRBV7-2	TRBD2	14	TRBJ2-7	CASSLDGGGYEQYF	TGTGCCAGCAGCCTAGATGGGGGGGGTTACGAGCAGTACTTC
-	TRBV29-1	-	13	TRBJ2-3	CSVEGDSTDTQYF	TGCAGCGTTGAAGGCGACAGCACAGATACGCAGTATTTT
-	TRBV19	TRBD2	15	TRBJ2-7	CASSIRTSGTYEQYF	TGTGCCAGTAGTATACGGACTAGCGGAACCTACGAGCAGTACTTC
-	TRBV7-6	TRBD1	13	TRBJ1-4	CASSLGTAEKLFF	TGTGCCAGCAGCTTGGGGACAGCTGAAAAACTGTTTTTT